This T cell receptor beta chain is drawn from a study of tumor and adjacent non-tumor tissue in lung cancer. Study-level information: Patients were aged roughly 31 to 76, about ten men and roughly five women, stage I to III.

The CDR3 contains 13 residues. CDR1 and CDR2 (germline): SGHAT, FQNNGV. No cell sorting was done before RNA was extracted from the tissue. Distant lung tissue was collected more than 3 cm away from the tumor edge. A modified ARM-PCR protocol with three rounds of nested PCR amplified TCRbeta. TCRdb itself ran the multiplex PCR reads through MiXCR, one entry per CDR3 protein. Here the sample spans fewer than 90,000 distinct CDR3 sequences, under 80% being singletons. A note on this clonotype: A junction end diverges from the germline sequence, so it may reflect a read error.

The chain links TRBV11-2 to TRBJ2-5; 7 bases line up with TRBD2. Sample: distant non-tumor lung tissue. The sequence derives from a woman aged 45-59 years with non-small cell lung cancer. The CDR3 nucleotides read TGTGTCAGCAGCTTAGAGGTTAGCGGGCGATTGTACTTC. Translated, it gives CVSSLEVSGRLYF.